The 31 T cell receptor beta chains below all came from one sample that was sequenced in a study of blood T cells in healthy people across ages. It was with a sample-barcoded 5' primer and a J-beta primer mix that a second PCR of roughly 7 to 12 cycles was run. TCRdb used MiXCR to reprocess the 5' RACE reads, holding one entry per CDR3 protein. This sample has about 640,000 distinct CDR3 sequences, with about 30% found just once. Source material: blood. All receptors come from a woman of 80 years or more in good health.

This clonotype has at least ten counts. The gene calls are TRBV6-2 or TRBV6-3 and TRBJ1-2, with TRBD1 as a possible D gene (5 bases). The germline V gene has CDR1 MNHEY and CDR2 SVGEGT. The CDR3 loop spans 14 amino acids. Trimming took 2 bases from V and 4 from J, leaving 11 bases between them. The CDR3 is CASSYDARAYGYTF. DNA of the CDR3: TGTGCCAGCAGTTACGACGCCAGGGCCTATGGCTACACCTTC.

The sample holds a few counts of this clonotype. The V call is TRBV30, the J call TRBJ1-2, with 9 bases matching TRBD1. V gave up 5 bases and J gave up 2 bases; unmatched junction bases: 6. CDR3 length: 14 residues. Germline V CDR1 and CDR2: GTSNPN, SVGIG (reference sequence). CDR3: CAWVRDRGNYGYTF. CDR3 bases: TGTGCCTGGGTTCGTGACAGGGGGAACTATGGCTACACCTTC.

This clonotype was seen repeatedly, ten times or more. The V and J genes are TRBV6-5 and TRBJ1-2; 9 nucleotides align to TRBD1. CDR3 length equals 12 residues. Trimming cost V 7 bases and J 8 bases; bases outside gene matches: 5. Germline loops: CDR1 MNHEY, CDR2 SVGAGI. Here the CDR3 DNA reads TGTGCCAGCATTGGGACAGGGACCGGCTACACCTTC. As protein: CASIGTGTGYTF.

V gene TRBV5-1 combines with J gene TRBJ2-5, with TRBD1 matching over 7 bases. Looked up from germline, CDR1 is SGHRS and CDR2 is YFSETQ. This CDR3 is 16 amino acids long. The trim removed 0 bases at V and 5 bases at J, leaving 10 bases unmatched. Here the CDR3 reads CASSLAGQTPRETQYF. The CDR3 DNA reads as TGCGCCAGCAGCTTGGCGGGACAGACGCCTAGGGAGACCCAGTACTTC.

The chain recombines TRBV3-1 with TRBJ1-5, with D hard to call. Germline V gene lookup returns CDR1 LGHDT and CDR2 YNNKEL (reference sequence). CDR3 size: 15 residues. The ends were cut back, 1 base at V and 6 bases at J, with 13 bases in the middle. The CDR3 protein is CASSQGIGSGQPQHF. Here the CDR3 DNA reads TGTGCCAGCAGCCAAGGTATTGGGTCGGGTCAGCCCCAGCATTTT.

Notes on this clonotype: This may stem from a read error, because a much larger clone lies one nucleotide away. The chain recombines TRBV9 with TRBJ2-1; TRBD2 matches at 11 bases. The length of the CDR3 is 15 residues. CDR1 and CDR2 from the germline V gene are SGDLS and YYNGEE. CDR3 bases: TGTGCCGGCAGCTCTAGCGGGGGGTACCACAATGAGCAGTTCTTC. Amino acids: CAGSSSGGYHNEQFF.

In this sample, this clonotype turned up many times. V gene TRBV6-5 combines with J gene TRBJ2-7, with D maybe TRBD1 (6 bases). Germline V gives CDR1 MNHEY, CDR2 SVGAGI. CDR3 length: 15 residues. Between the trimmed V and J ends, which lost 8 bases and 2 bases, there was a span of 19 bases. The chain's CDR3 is CASRRGRTETYEQYF. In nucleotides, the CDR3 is TGTGCCAGCCGAAGAGGGCGGACAGAGACCTACGAGCAGTACTTC.

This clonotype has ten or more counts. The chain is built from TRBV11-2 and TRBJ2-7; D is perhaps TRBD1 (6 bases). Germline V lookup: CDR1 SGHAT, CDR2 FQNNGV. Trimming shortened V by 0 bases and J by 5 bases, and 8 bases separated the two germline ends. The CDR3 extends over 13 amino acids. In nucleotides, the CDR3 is TGTGCCAGCAGCTTAGAGGACAGCGACGAGCAGTACTTC. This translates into CASSLEDSDEQYF.

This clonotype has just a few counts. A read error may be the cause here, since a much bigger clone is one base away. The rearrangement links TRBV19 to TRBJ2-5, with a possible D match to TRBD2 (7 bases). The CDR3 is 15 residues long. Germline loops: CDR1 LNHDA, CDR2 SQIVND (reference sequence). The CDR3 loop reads CASGIARGGAETQYF. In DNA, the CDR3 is TGTGCCAGTGGTATAGCTAGGGGGGGCGCCGAGACCCAGTACTTC.

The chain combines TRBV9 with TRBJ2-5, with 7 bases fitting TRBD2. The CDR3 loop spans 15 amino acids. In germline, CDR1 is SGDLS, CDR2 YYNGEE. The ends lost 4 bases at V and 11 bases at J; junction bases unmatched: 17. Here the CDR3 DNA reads TGTGCCAGCAGCCTGACGGGGACCCGGGGGGATGAGCAGTACTTC. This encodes CASSLTGTRGDEQYF.

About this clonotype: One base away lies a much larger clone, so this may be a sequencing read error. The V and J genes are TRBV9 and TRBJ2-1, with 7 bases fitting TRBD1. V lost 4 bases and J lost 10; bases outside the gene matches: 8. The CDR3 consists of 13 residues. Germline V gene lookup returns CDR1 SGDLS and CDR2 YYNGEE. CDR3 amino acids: CASSIRQGTEQFF. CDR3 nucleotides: TGTGCCAGCAGCATAAGACAGGGAACCGAGCAGTTCTTC.

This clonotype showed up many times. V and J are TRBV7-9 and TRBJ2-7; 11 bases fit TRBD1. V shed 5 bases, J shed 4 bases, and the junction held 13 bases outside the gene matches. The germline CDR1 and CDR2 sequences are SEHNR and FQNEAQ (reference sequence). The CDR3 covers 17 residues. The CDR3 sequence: CASSQGTGGLERYEQYF. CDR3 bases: TGTGCCAGCAGCCAAGGGACAGGGGGGTTGGAGCGGTACGAGCAGTACTTC.

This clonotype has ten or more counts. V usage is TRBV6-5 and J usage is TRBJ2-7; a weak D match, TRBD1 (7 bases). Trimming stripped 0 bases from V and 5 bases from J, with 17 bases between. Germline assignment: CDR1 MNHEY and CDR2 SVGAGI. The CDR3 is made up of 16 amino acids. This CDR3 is CASSYSGGGGQDEQYF. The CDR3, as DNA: TGTGCCAGCAGTTACTCGGGTGGAGGGGGCCAGGACGAGCAGTACTTC.

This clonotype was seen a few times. The DNA of the CDR3 is TGCGCCAGCAGCTTGGCCCTTAACAGGGTCTATGGCTACACCTTC. Its protein is CASSLALNRVYGYTF. This rearrangement joins TRBV5-1 to TRBJ1-2; maybe TRBD1 (6 bases). Trimming took off 0 bases at V and 4 bases at J, with 13 bases between the two ends. Germline lookup yields CDR1 SGHRS and CDR2 YFSETQ. The CDR3 runs to 15 residues.

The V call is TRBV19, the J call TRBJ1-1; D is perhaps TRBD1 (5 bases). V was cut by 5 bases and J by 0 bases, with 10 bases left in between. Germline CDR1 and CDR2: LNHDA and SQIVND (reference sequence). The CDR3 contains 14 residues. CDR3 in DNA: TGTGCCAGTAGTCTTCGGGACCTGAACACTGAAGCTTTCTTT. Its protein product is CASSLRDLNTEAFF.

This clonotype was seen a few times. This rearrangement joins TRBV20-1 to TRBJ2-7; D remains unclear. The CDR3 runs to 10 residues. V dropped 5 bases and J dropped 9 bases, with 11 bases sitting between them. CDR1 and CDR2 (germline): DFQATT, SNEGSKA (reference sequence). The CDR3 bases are TGCAGTGCTTGGGCAATGGGGCAGTACTTC. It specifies CSAWAMGQYF.

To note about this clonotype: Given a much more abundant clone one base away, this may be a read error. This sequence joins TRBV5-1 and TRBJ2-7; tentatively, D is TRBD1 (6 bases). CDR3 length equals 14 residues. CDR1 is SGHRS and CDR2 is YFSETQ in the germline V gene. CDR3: CAGSFSQGINEQYF. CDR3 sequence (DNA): TGCGCCGGCAGCTTCTCCCAGGGGATCAATGAGCAGTACTTC.

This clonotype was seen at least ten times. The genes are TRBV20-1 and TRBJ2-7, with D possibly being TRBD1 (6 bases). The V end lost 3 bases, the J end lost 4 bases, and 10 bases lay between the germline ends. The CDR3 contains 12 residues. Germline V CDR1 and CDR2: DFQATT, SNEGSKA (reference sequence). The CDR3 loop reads CSASGQRYEQYF. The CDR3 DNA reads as TGCAGTGCTAGCGGACAGAGGTACGAGCAGTACTTC.

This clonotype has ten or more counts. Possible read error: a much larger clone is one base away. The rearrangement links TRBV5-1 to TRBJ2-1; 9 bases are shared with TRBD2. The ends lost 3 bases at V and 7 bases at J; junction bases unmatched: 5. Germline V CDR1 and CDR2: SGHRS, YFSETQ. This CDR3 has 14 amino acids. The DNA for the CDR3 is TGCGCCAGCAGCTGTGGCGGGGGGGCGAATGAGCAGTTCTTC. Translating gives CASSCGGGANEQFF.

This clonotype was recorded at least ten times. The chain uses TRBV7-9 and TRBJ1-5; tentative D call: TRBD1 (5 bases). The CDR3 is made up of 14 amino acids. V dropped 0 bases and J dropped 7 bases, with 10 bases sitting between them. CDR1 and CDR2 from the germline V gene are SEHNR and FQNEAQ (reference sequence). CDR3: CASSLAGVRQPQHF. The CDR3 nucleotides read TGTGCCAGCAGCTTAGCGGGGGTGCGACAGCCCCAGCATTTT. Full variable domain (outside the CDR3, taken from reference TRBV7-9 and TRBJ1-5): DTGVSQNPRHKITKRGQNVTFRCDPISEHNRLYWYRQTLGQGPEFLTYFQNEAQLEKSRLLSDRFSAERPKGSFSTLEIQRTEQGDSAMYLCASSLAGVRQPQHFGDGTRLSIL.

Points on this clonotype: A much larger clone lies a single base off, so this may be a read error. In DNA, the CDR3 is TGTGCCAGCAGGGGCGGACTAGCGGGGCACAATAAGCAGTTCTTC. Residues: CASRGGLAGHNKQFF. The genes are TRBV25-1 and TRBJ2-1, with 12 bases lining up with TRBD2. The CDR3 is 15 amino acids. Germline V lookup: CDR1 MGHDK, CDR2 SYGVNS.

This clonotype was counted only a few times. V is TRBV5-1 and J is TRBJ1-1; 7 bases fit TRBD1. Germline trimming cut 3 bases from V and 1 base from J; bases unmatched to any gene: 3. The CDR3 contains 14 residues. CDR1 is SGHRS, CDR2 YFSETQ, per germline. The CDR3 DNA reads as TGCGCCAGCAGCTCGGGACAGTGGAACACTGAAGCTTTCTTT. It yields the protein CASSSGQWNTEAFF. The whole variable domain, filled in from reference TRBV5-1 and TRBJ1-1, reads KAGVTQTPRYLIKTRGQQVTLSCSPISGHRSVSWYQQTPGQGLQFLFEYFSETQRNKGNFPGRFSGRQFSNSRSEMNVSTLELGDSALYLCASSSGQWNTEAFFGQGTRLTVV.

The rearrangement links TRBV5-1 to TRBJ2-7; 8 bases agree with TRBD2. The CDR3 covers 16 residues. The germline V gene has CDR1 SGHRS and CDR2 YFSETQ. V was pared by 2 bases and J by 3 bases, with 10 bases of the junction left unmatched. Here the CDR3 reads CASSFLRDSGDYEQYF. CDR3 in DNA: TGCGCCAGCAGCTTCCTTCGCGATAGCGGGGACTACGAGCAGTACTTC.

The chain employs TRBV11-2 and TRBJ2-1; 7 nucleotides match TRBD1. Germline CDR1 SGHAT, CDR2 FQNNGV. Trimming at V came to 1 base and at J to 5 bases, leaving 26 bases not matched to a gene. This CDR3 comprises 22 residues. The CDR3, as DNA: TGTGCCAGCAGCTTAGTAGGTTCCCCTCCTCTAAGGGACAGTAAATCCGACAATGAGCAGTTCTTC. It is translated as CASSLVGSPPLRDSKSDNEQFF.

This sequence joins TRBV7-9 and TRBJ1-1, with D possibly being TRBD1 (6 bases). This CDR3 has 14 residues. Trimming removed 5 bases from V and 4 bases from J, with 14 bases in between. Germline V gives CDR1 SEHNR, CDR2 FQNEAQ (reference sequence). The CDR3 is CASSIRRTATEAFF. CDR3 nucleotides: TGTGCCAGCAGCATAAGAAGGACAGCCACTGAAGCTTTCTTT. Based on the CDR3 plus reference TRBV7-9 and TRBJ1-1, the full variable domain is DTGVSQNPRHKITKRGQNVTFRCDPISEHNRLYWYRQTLGQGPEFLTYFQNEAQLEKSRLLSDRFSAERPKGSFSTLEIQRTEQGDSAMYLCASSIRRTATEAFFGQGTRLTVV.

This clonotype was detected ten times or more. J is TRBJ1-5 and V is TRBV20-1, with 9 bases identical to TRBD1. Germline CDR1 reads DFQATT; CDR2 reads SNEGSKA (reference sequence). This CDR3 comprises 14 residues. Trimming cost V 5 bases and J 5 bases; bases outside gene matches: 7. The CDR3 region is CSARQGGIYQPQHF. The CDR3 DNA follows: TGCAGTGCTCGACAGGGGGGGATTTATCAGCCCCAGCATTTT.

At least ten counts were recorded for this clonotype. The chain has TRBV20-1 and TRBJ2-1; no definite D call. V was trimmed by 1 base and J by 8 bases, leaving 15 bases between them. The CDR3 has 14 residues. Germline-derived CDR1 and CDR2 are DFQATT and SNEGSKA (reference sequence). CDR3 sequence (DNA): TGCAGTGCTAGAGCTACCCTCCGGAAGGATGAGCAGTTCTTC. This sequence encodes CSARATLRKDEQFF.

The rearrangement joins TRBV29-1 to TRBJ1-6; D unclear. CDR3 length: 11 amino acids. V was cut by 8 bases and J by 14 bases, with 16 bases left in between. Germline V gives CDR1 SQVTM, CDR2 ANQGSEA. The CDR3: CSSRRIHALHF. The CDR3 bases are TGCAGCTCTCGTCGGATTCACGCCCTCCACTTT.

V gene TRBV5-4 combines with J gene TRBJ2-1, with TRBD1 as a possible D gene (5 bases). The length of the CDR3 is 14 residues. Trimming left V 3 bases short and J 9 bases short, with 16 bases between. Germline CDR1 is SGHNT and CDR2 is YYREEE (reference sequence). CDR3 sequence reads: CASSWLQDASEQFF. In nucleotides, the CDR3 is TGTGCCAGCAGCTGGCTACAGGACGCGAGTGAGCAGTTCTTC.

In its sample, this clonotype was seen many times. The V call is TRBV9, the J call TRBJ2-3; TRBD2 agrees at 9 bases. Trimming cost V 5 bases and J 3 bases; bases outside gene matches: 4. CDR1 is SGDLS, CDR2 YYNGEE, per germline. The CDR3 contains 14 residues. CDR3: CASRRSGGTDTQYF. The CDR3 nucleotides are TGTGCCAGCAGACGGAGCGGGGGGACAGATACGCAGTATTTT.

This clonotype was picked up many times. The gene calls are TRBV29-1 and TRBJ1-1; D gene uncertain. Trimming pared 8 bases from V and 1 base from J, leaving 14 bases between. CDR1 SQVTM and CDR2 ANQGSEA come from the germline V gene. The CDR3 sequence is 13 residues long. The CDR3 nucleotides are TGCAGCTGTATCGCAGGCTGGAACACTGAAGCTTTCTTT. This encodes CSCIAGWNTEAFF.